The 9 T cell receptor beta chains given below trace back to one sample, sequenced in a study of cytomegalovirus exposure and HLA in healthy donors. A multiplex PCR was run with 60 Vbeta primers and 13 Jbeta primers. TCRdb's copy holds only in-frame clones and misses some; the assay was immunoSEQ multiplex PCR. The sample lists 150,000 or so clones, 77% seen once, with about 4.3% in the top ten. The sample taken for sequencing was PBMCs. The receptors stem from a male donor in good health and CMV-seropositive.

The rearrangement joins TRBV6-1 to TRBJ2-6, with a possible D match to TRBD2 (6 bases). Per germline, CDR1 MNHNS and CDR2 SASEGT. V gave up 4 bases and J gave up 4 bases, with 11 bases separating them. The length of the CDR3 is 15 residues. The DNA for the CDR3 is TGTGCCAGCAGTGTTGGAGGGTTCGGGGCCAACGTCCTGACTTTC. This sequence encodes CASSVGGFGANVLTF.

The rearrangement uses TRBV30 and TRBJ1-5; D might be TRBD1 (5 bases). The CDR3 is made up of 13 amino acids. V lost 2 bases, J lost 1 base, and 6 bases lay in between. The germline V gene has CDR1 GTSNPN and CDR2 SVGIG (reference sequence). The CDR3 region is CAWSWGSNQPQHF. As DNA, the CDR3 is TGTGCCTGGAGTTGGGGCAGCAATCAGCCCCAGCATTTT.

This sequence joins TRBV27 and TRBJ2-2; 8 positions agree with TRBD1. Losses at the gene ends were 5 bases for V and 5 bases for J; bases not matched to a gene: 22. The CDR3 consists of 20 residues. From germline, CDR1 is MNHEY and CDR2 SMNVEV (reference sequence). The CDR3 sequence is CASSLVRDRLSSYETGELFF. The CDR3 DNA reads TGTGCCAGCAGTCTCGTGCGGGACAGGCTTTCCAGTTACGAAACCGGGGAGCTGTTTTTT.

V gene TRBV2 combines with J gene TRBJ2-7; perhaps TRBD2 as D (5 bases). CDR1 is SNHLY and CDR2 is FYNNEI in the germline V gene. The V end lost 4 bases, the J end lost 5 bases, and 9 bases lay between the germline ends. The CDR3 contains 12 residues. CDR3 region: CASSAGMDEQYF. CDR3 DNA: TGTGCCAGCAGTGCGGGAATGGACGAGCAGTACTTC.

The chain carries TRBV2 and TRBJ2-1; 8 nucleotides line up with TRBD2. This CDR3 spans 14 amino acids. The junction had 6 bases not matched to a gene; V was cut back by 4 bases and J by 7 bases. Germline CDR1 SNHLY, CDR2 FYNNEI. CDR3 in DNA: TGTGCCAGCAGTGTTGCGGGGGGTGGAAATGAGCAGTTCTTC. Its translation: CASSVAGGGNEQFF.

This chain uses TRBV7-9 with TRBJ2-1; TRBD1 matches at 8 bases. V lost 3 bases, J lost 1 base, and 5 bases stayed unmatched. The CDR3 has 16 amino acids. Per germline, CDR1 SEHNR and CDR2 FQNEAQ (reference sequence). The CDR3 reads CASSLQGAGSYNEQFF. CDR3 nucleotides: TGTGCCAGCAGCTTGCAGGGGGCGGGTTCCTACAATGAGCAGTTCTTC.

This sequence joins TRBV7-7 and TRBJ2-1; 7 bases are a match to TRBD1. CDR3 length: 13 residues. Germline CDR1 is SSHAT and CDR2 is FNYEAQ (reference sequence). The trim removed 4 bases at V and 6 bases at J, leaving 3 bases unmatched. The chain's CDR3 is CASSSDRTNEQFF. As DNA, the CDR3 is TGTGCCAGCAGCTCGGACAGGACCAATGAGCAGTTCTTC.

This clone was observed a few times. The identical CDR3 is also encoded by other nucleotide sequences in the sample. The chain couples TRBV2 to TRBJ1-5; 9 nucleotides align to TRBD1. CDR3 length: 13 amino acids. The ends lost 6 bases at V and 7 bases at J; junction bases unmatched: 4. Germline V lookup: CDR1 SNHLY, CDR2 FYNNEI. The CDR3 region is CASRGQGLQPQHF. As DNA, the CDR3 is TGTGCCAGCAGAGGACAGGGGCTGCAGCCCCAGCATTTT.

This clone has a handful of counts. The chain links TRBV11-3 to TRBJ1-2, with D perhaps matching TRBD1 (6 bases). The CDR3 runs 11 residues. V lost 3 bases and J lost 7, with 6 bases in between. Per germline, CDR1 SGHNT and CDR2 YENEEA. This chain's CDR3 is CASSFRGGYTF. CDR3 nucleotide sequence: TGTGCCAGCAGCTTCAGGGGTGGCTACACCTTC.